This TCR beta chain was recorded in a study of OX40 agonist ivuxolimab in advanced cancers. Study context: Partial response was recorded in three patients: one hepatocellular carcinoma and two cutaneous melanoma cases.

The sampling schedule covered blood at baseline, cycle 4 day 1, and cycle 7 day 1. Clones were sequenced by immunoSEQ multiplex PCR, and TCRdb holds only the in-frame ones, with some missing. The sample consists of 42,000 or so clones, about 80% of them appearing once. The source is an adult with an advanced solid tumor such as melanoma, head and neck, liver or kidney cancer. The specimen comprised CD4+ or CD8+ T cells sorted from blood, sampled in a trial of the OX40 agonist ivuxolimab.

In nucleotides, the CDR3 is TGCGCCAGCAGCCACCCGGGACAGGGGGCGCAGGCAGATACGCAGTATTTT. It specifies CASSHPGQGAQADTQYF. The chain recombines TRBV4-1 with TRBJ2-3; 12 bases line up with TRBD1. CDR3 length: 17 amino acids. Germline lookup yields CDR1 MGHRA and CDR2 YSYEKL. J lost 4 bases, V lost 3 bases, and 8 bases had no gene match.